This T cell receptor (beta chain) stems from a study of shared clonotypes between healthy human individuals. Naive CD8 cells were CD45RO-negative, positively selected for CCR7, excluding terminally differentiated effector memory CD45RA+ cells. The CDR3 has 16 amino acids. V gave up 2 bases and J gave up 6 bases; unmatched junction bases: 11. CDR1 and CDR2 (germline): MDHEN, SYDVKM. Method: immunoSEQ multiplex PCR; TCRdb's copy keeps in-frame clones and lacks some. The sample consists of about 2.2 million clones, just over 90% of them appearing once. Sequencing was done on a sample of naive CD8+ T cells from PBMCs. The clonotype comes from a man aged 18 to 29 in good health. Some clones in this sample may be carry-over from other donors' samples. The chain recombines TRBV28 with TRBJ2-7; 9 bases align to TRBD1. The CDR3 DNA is TGTGCCAGCAGTTTAATGCCGGGACAGGGTATCTCCGAGCAGTACTTC. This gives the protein CASSLMPGQGISEQYF. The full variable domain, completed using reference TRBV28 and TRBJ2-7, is DVKVTQSSRYLVKRTGEKVFLECVQDMDHENMFWYRQDPGLGLRLIYFSYDVKMKEKGDIPEGYSVSREKKERFSLILESASTNQTSMYLCASSLMPGQGISEQYFGPGTRLTVT.